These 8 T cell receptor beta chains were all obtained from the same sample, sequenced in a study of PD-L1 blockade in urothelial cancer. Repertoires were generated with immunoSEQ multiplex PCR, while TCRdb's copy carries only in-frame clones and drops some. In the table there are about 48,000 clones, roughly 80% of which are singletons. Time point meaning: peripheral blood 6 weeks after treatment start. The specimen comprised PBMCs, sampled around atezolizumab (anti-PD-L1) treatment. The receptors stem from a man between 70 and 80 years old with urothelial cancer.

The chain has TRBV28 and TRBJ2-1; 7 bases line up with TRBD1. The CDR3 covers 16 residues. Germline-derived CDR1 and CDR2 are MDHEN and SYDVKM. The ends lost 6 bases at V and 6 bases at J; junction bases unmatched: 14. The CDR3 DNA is TGTGCCAGCAGCCGACCAAGGGGGCGTACTTCCAATGAGCAGTTCTTC. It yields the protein CASSRPRGRTSNEQFF.

CDR3 nucleotide sequence: TGTGCCAGCAGCACGACAGGGGGCCCCTACGAGCAGTACTTC. It yields the protein CASSTTGGPYEQYF. The V and J genes are TRBV28 and TRBJ2-7; 10 nucleotides align to TRBD1. With V trimmed by 6 bases and J by 2 bases, 4 bases remained unmatched. Germline V gene data show CDR1 as MDHEN and CDR2 as SYDVKM. The CDR3 has 14 residues.

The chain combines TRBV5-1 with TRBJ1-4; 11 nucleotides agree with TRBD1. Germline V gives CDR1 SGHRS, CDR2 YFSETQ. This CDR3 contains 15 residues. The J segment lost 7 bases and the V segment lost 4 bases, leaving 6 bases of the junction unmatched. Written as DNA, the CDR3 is TGCGCCAGCAGCCCACGGACAGGGGGCGGTGAAAAACTGTTTTTT. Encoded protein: CASSPRTGGGEKLFF.

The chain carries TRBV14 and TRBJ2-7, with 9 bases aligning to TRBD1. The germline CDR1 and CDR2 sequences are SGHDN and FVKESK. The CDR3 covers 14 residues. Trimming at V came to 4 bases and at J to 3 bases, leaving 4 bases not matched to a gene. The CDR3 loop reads CASSRRDRDYEQYF. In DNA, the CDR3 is TGTGCCAGCAGCCGCCGGGACAGGGACTACGAGCAGTACTTC.

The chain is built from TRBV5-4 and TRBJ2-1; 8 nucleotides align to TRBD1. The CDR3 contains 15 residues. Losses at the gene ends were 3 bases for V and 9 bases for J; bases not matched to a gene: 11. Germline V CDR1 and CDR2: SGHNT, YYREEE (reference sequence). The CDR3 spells CASSSRQGLTGEQFF. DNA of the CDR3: TGTGCCAGCAGCTCGAGACAGGGGCTGACAGGTGAGCAGTTCTTC.

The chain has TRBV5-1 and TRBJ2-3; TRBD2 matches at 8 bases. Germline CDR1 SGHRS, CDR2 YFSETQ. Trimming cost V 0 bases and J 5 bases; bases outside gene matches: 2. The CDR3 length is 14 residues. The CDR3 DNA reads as TGCGCCAGCAGCTTGGGAAGCGGGAGAGATACGCAGTATTTT. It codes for CASSLGSGRDTQYF.

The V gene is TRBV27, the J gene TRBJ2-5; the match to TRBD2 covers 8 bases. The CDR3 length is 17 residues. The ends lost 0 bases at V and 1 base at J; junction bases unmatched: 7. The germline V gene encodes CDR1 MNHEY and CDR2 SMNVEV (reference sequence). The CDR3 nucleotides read TGTGCCAGCAGTTTATCGGTGACTAGCGCCTTCCAAGAGACCCAGTACTTC. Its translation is CASSLSVTSAFQETQYF.

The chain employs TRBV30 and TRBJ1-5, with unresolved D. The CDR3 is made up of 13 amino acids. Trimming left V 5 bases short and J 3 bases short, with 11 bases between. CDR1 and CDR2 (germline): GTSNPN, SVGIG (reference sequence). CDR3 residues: CAWDGGYNQPQHF. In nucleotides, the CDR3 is TGTGCCTGGGACGGAGGATACAATCAGCCCCAGCATTTT.